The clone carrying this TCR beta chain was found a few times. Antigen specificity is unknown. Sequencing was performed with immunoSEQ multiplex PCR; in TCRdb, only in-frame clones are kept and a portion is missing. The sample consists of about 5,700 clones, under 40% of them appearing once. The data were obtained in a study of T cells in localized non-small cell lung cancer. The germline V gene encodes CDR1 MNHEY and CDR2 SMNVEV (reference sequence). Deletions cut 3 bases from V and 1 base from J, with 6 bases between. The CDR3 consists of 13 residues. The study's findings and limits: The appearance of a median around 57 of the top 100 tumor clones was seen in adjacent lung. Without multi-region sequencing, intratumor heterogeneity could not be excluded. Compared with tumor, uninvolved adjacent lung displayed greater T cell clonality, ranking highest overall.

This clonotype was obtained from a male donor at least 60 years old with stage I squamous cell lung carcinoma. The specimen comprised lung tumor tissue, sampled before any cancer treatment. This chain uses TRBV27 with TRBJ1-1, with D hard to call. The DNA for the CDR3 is TGTGCCAGCAGTTTTGCGGCGAACACTGAAGCTTTCTTT. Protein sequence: CASSFAANTEAFF.